These 23 T cell receptor beta chains were sequenced from one sample in a study of T cell repertoires in cytomegalovirus infection. TCRdb re-analysed the reads in MiXCR, keeping a single row per CDR3 protein. The table lists around 210,000 distinct CDR3 sequences, roughly 6.5% of them singletons, with around 6.5% in the top ten. Material: PBMCs. The receptors stem from a human donor in good health (CMV status not recorded). Some clones in this sample may be carry-over from other donors' samples.

The genes are TRBV19 and TRBJ2-1; 7 nucleotides align to TRBD2. Looked up from germline, CDR1 is LNHDA and CDR2 is SQIVND (reference sequence). This CDR3 comprises 13 residues. The V gene end was trimmed by 3 bases and the J gene end by 7 bases; junction bases not matched to a gene: 3. The CDR3 protein is CASSIEGGNEQFF. Here the CDR3 DNA reads TGTGCCAGTAGTATCGAGGGAGGGAATGAGCAGTTCTTC.

This clonotype was found many times. The chain employs TRBV7-2 and TRBJ2-7; 7 bases map to TRBD1. Germline-derived CDR1 and CDR2 are SGHTA and FQGNSA. The CDR3 covers 10 residues. J was trimmed by 5 bases and V by 8 bases; bases with no gene match: 0. CDR3 DNA sequence: TGTGCCAGCGGACAGGACGAGCAGTACTTC. It yields the protein CASGQDEQYF.

The chain links TRBV18 to TRBJ1-5; no firm D call. This CDR3 is 13 amino acids long. Trimming stripped 2 bases from V and 3 bases from J, with 5 bases between. Germline V gene lookup returns CDR1 KGHSH and CDR2 LQKENI. This CDR3 reads CASSPDDNQPQHF. CDR3 nucleotide sequence: TGTGCCAGCTCACCAGACGACAATCAGCCCCAGCATTTT.

This clonotype was recorded many times. This CDR3 is CSVAGAGGPTDTQYF. The CDR3 DNA reads as TGCAGCGTTGCAGGTGCGGGGGGTCCGACAGATACGCAGTATTTT. The chain combines TRBV29-1 with TRBJ2-3; TRBD2 agrees at 8 bases. CDR3 size: 15 residues. V trimming: 4 bases; J trimming: 3 bases; junction bases outside the gene matches: 9. Germline loops: CDR1 SQVTM, CDR2 ANQGSEA.

The CDR3 loop is CASSIGMLETGELFF. CDR3 nucleotide sequence: TGCGCCAGCAGCATAGGCATGTTGGAGACCGGGGAGCTGTTTTTT. The J gene is TRBJ2-2, the V gene TRBV5-1; D not resolved. The CDR3 runs to 15 residues. Germline loops: CDR1 SGHRS, CDR2 YFSETQ. V was cut by 4 bases and J by 5 bases, with 15 bases left in between.

This chain uses TRBV6-6 with TRBJ2-2; unclear D gene. Per germline, CDR1 MNHNY and CDR2 SVGAGI (reference sequence). The CDR3 runs to 14 residues. V was cut by 6 bases and J by 2 bases, with 10 bases left in between. This chain's CDR3 is CASSIGVNTGELFF. The CDR3, as DNA: TGTGCCAGCAGCATTGGAGTTAACACCGGGGAGCTGTTTTTT.

This clonotype was detected ten times or more. The DNA for the CDR3 is TGTGCCAGCAGTGAGGGACAGCTCGGGCAGTACTTC. Its protein is CASSEGQLGQYF. J is TRBJ2-7 and V is TRBV28, with 7 positions matching TRBD1. V shed 5 bases, J shed 9 bases, and the junction held 7 bases outside the gene matches. Germline V gene data show CDR1 as MDHEN and CDR2 as SYDVKM. The CDR3 is 12 amino acids.

The sample holds a few counts of this clonotype. The CDR3 here is CAWSRTSVDEQFF. The CDR3 nucleotides read TGTGCCTGGAGTCGGACTAGCGTAGATGAGCAGTTCTTC. V gene TRBV30 combines with J gene TRBJ2-1; 9 bases line up with TRBD2. The CDR3 is 13 amino acids. Trimming removed 2 bases from V and 8 bases from J; junction bases left unmatched: 4. The V gene's germline CDR1 is GTSNPN and CDR2 SVGIG (reference sequence).

This clonotype was detected many times. The genes are TRBV20-1 and TRBJ1-5, with a tentative D call TRBD1 (5 bases). Germline CDR1 reads DFQATT; CDR2 reads SNEGSKA (reference sequence). The CDR3 is made up of 12 amino acids. Here the CDR3 reads CSGGVSNQPQHF. CDR3 sequence (DNA): TGCAGCGGAGGGGTCAGCAATCAGCCCCAGCATTTT.

This clonotype was observed at least ten times. The V gene is TRBV28, the J gene TRBJ2-5, with TRBD1 matching 10 bases. The junction had 7 bases not matched to a gene; V was cut back by 1 base and J by 5 bases. The germline CDR1 and CDR2 sequences are MDHEN and SYDVKM. The CDR3 contains 16 residues. CDR3 DNA: TGTGCCAGCAGTTTATCCGGACAGGGGGAGTGGGAGACCCAGTACTTC. It encodes CASSLSGQGEWETQYF.

In this sample, this clonotype turned up many times. The V and J genes are TRBV7-2 and TRBJ1-5, with D unclear. The V and J ends lost 6 bases and 2 bases respectively, with 8 bases between them. The CDR3 extends over 13 amino acids. Germline V gene lookup returns CDR1 SGHTA and CDR2 FQGNSA. CDR3: CASSPPGNQPQHF. The DNA of the CDR3 is TGTGCCAGCAGTCCCCCAGGCAATCAGCCCCAGCATTTT. Combining the CDR3 with reference TRBV7-2 and TRBJ1-5 gives the whole variable domain GAGVSQSPSNKVTEKGKDVELRCDPISGHTALYWYRQSLGQGLEFLIYFQGNSAPDKSGLPSDRFSAERTGGSVSTLTIQRTQQEDSAVYLCASSPPGNQPQHFGDGTRLSIL.

The chain uses TRBV29-1 and TRBJ1-4, with TRBD1 as a possible D gene (6 bases). V lost 7 bases and J lost 8, with 14 bases in between. This CDR3 has 12 residues. Germline CDR1 reads SQVTM; CDR2 reads ANQGSEA. The CDR3: CSGGQMDEKLFF. CDR3 DNA sequence: TGCAGCGGTGGACAGATGGACGAAAAACTGTTTTTT.

The chain employs TRBV28 and TRBJ1-3, with TRBD1 as a possible D gene (6 bases). CDR3 size: 14 residues. Germline loops: CDR1 MDHEN, CDR2 SYDVKM. Trimming removed 8 bases at V and 4 bases at J, with 15 bases between. The CDR3 here is CASGGFERGNTIYF. The CDR3 DNA reads as TGTGCCAGCGGGGGCTTCGAGAGAGGAAACACCATATATTTT. The whole variable domain, remainder taken from reference TRBV28 and TRBJ1-3, is DVKVTQSSRYLVKRTGEKVFLECVQDMDHENMFWYRQDPGLGLRLIYFSYDVKMKEKGDIPEGYSVSREKKERFSLILESASTNQTSMYLCASGGFERGNTIYFGEGSWLTVV.

The table lists this clonotype with many counts. This chain connects TRBV4-3 to TRBJ2-7; TRBD1 or TRBD2 may be the D gene (5 bases each). CDR1 is LGHNA and CDR2 is YSLEER in the germline V gene. The V and J ends lost 3 bases and 6 bases respectively, with 21 bases between them. The length of the CDR3 is 16 residues. The CDR3: CASSQDWAGRVVEQYF. The CDR3 nucleotides read TGCGCCAGCAGCCAGGACTGGGCAGGGCGCGTGGTCGAGCAGTACTTC.

Many counts were recorded for this clonotype. The genes are TRBV20-1 and TRBJ2-7, with TRBD1 matching 8 bases. Germline CDR1 DFQATT, CDR2 SNEGSKA (reference sequence). J was trimmed by 0 bases and V by 5 bases; bases with no gene match: 6. The CDR3 runs to 14 residues. CDR3 region: CSARTGLSSYEQYF. The CDR3 DNA reads TGCAGTGCTCGGACAGGGCTAAGCTCCTACGAGCAGTACTTC.

This clonotype showed up many times. The rearrangement joins TRBV12-3 or TRBV12-4 to TRBJ2-3, with D possibly TRBD1 on 5 matching bases. This CDR3 has 15 residues. V lost 6 bases and J lost 2, with 15 bases in between. DNA for the CDR3: TGTGCCAGCAGCCCAGGGCCCATTATCACAGATACGCAGTATTTT. It translates to CASSPGPIITDTQYF.

This clonotype was detected many times. This sequence joins TRBV14 and TRBJ1-5; D is unresolved. This CDR3 contains 13 residues. CDR1 and CDR2 (germline): SGHDN, FVKESK. The V end was cut by 0 bases, the J end by 9 bases, with 9 bases between. The CDR3 nucleotides are TGTGCCAGCAGCCAAGATGGAAATAGGCCCCAGCATTTT. It translates to CASSQDGNRPQHF.

This clonotype was seen at least ten times. J is TRBJ2-5 and V is TRBV14; D possibly corresponds to TRBD2 (6 bases). Germline V CDR1 and CDR2: SGHDN, FVKESK. The CDR3 covers 15 residues. V was shortened by 0 bases and J by 4 bases, with 12 bases between the two germline ends. As DNA, the CDR3 is TGTGCCAGCAGCCAAGATGGGGGGATGATAGAGACCCAGTACTTC. The encoded protein is CASSQDGGMIETQYF.

This clonotype was recorded at least ten times. The chain employs TRBV7-2 and TRBJ2-7; D not certain. This CDR3 spans 12 amino acids. The V gene lost 3 bases and the J gene lost 3 bases, with 6 bases spanning the gap. Germline values: CDR1 SGHTA, CDR2 FQGNSA. CDR3 amino acids: CASSFPGYEQYF. DNA of the CDR3: TGTGCCAGCAGCTTCCCAGGCTACGAGCAGTACTTC.

This clonotype was detected ten times or more. CDR3 nucleotides: TGTGCCAGCAGCCCTCCAGGGAACTATGGCTACACCTTC. This encodes CASSPPGNYGYTF. The V call is TRBV7-2, the J call TRBJ1-2, with D tentatively TRBD1 (5 bases). The CDR3 runs 13 residues. The germline V gene has CDR1 SGHTA and CDR2 FQGNSA. Trimming took 5 bases from V and 2 from J, leaving 9 bases between them.

In this sample, this clonotype turned up many times. The J gene is TRBJ2-4, the V gene TRBV6-2 or TRBV6-3; 10 positions agree with TRBD2. This CDR3 is built from 15 residues. V shed 10 bases and J 0 bases; nucleotides not matched to a gene: 6. From germline, CDR1 is MNHEY and CDR2 SVGEGT. Here the CDR3 reads CATFERGGAKNIQYF. DNA for the CDR3: TGTGCCACCTTTGAGCGGGGGGGAGCCAAAAACATTCAGTACTTC.

The rearrangement uses TRBV4-2 and TRBJ2-1; tentative D call: TRBD2 (6 bases). The V gene lost 0 bases and the J gene lost 3 bases, with 12 bases spanning the gap. Germline V gene data show CDR1 as LGHNA and CDR2 as YNFKEQ. CDR3 length: 16 residues. This CDR3 reads CASSQDARGNYNEQFF. The CDR3 bases are TGTGCCAGCAGCCAAGATGCCCGGGGGAACTACAATGAGCAGTTCTTC.

This clonotype has ten or more counts. V usage is TRBV25-1 and J usage is TRBJ2-5, with D maybe TRBD2 (7 bases). V was pared by 4 bases and J by 1 base, with 16 bases between. This CDR3 is built from 16 residues. Germline V lookup: CDR1 MGHDK, CDR2 SYGVNS. The CDR3, as DNA: TGTGCCAGCAGTGGGGGGCCAGCGGGGAGCCAAGAGACCCAGTACTTC. This encodes CASSGGPAGSQETQYF.